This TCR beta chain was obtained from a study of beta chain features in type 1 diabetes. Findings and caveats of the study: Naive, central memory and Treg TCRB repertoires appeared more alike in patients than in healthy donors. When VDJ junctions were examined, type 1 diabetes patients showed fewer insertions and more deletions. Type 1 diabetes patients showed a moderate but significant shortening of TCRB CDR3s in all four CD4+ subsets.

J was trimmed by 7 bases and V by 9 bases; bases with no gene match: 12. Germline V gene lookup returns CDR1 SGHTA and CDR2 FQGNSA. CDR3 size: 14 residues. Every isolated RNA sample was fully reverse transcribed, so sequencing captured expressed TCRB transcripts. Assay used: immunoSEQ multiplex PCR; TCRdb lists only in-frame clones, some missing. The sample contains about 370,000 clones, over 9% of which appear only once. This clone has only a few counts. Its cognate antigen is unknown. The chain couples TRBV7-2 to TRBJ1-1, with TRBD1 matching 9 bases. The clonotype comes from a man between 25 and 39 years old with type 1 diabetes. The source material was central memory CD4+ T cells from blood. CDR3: CASRNGQGNSEAFF. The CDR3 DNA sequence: TGTGCCAGTAGGAACGGACAGGGGAATAGTGAAGCTTTCTTT.